Below, 18 T cell receptor beta chains from the same sample are listed, as sequenced in a study of PD-L1 blockade in urothelial cancer. Clones were read by immunoSEQ multiplex PCR, and TCRdb kept only the in-frame ones, dropping some. The sample lists about 70,000 clones, 84% occurring once. The material sequenced was PBMCs, taken around atezolizumab (anti-PD-L1) treatment. Receptors originate from a man between 70 and 80 years old with urothelial cancer.

This clone was counted once. V and J are TRBV2 and TRBJ1-1, with D tentatively TRBD1 (6 bases). The CDR3 consists of 14 residues. The V end lost 4 bases, the J end lost 1 base, and 10 bases lay between the germline ends. CDR1 is SNHLY, CDR2 FYNNEI, per germline. CDR3 sequence: CASSGTDANTEAFF. Written as DNA, the CDR3 is TGTGCCAGCAGTGGGACAGACGCGAACACTGAAGCTTTCTTT.

V and J are TRBV5-1 and TRBJ1-2, with no clear D. The germline CDR1 and CDR2 sequences are SGHRS and YFSETQ. CDR3 size: 13 residues. Trimming removed 3 bases from V and 1 base from J, with 7 bases in between. The CDR3 DNA follows: TGCGCCAGCAGCTCGACGGGTAACTATGGCTACACCTTC. Its protein is CASSSTGNYGYTF.

The chain recombines TRBV13 with TRBJ2-5; D may be TRBD2 (6 bases). V was cut by 5 bases and J by 3 bases, with 16 bases left in between. CDR1 and CDR2 (germline): PRHDT, FYEKMQ (reference sequence). The CDR3 is 15 amino acids. CDR3 amino acids: CASSITGVGKETQYF. CDR3 coding DNA: TGTGCCAGCAGCATAACGGGAGTTGGGAAAGAGACCCAGTACTTC.

The chain carries TRBV5-1 and TRBJ2-1, with TRBD2 identical over 13 bases. The V gene end was trimmed by 0 bases and the J gene end by 6 bases; junction bases not matched to a gene: 6. CDR3 size: 17 residues. CDR1 and CDR2 (germline): SGHRS, YFSETQ. The CDR3 region has the DNA TGCGCCAGCAGCTTGGGACTAGCGGGAGGTAATTTCAATGAGCAGTTCTTC. Its translation is CASSLGLAGGNFNEQFF.

V usage is TRBV6-6 and J usage is TRBJ2-5, with 8 bases fitting TRBD1. Per the germline V gene, CDR1 is MNHNY and CDR2 is SVGAGI (reference sequence). J lost 5 bases, V lost 4 bases, and 12 bases had no gene match. The CDR3 has 16 residues. The CDR3 sequence is CASSFPPGQVEETQYF. DNA for the CDR3: TGTGCCAGCAGTTTCCCCCCGGGACAGGTAGAGGAGACCCAGTACTTC.

This clone was counted a single time. The chain has TRBV5-1 and TRBJ2-7, with D maybe TRBD2 (5 bases). There are 14 residues in the CDR3. From germline, CDR1 is SGHRS and CDR2 YFSETQ. Trimming removed 2 bases at V and 5 bases at J, with 14 bases between. The CDR3 region is CASSFSPGLHEQYF. For the CDR3, the DNA is TGCGCCAGCAGCTTTTCCCCGGGGTTGCACGAGCAGTACTTC.

This chain connects TRBV6-5 to TRBJ1-5, with 8 bases matching TRBD1. Trimming at V came to 11 bases and at J to 9 bases, leaving 15 bases not matched to a gene. The V gene's germline CDR1 is MNHEY and CDR2 SVGAGI. CDR3 length: 14 residues. The CDR3 sequence is CASRRQGSSLPQHF. The CDR3 DNA follows: TGTGCCTCGAGGAGACAGGGGTCGAGTCTGCCCCAGCATTTT.

This chain joins TRBV6-1 and TRBJ1-5; D not resolved. The ends were cut back, 1 base at V and 5 bases at J, with 12 bases in the middle. Germline lookup yields CDR1 MNHNS and CDR2 SASEGT. The CDR3 totals 15 residues. The CDR3 DNA reads as TGTGCCAGCAGTGAAGTTGTCACGGGTTATCAGCCCCAGCATTTT. It codes for CASSEVVTGYQPQHF.

The chain has TRBV9 and TRBJ2-3, with TRBD2 matching over 7 bases. The germline gives CDR1 SGDLS, CDR2 YYNGEE. This CDR3 contains 15 residues. V lost 0 bases and J lost 0; bases outside the gene matches: 1. Here the CDR3 reads CASSVVGGSTDTQYF. The CDR3 nucleotides are TGTGCCAGCAGCGTAGTCGGGGGGAGCACAGATACGCAGTATTTT.

This sequence joins TRBV5-5 and TRBJ1-2; 7 nucleotides align to TRBD1. Germline-derived CDR1 and CDR2 are SGHKS and YYEKEE (reference sequence). V was pared by 4 bases and J by 1 base, with 10 bases of the junction left unmatched. The CDR3 length is 16 residues. In nucleotides, the CDR3 is TGTGCCAGCAGCCCAGTGTCCGGGACAGTTAACTATGGCTACACCTTC. Protein: CASSPVSGTVNYGYTF.

The chain couples TRBV7-8 to TRBJ2-4; 8 nucleotides match TRBD1. Germline CDR1 and CDR2: SGHVS and FQNEAQ. The trim removed 5 bases at V and 6 bases at J, leaving 6 bases unmatched. The CDR3 covers 14 residues. This CDR3 is CASSRPGQGNIQYF. Here the CDR3 DNA reads TGTGCCAGCAGCCGTCCCGGACAGGGAAACATTCAGTACTTC. The whole variable domain, filled in from reference TRBV7-8 and TRBJ2-4, reads GAGVSQSPRYKVAKRGQDVALRCDPISGHVSLFWYQQALGQGPEFLTYFQNEAQLDKSGLPSDRFFAERPEGSVSTLKIQRTQQEDSAVYLCASSRPGQGNIQYFGAGTRLSVL.

J is TRBJ2-7 and V is TRBV2; D gene ambiguous. V lost 5 bases, J lost 8 bases, and 16 bases lay in between. CDR1 is SNHLY, CDR2 FYNNEI, per germline. CDR3 length: 13 residues. CDR3 coding DNA: TGTGCCAGCAGTATAACCCCTCGAGAGAAGCAGTACTTC. It codes for CASSITPREKQYF.

The chain is built from TRBV28 and TRBJ1-1, with D unclear. Per germline, CDR1 MDHEN and CDR2 SYDVKM. Trimming shortened V by 5 bases and J by 5 bases, and 9 bases separated the two germline ends. The CDR3 is 12 amino acids. This CDR3 is CASSPGRTEAFF. The CDR3, as DNA: TGTGCCAGCAGTCCAGGCCGAACTGAAGCTTTCTTT.

This chain uses TRBV5-1 with TRBJ1-4; tentatively, D is TRBD1 (6 bases). Trimming pared 4 bases from V and 7 bases from J, leaving 14 bases between. CDR3 length: 14 residues. Germline lookup yields CDR1 SGHRS and CDR2 YFSETQ. The CDR3 DNA reads TGCGCCAGCAGCAACTCACAGGGTCTTGAAAAACTGTTTTTT. It yields the protein CASSNSQGLEKLFF. Looking up the rest from reference TRBV5-1 and TRBJ1-4 gives the full variable domain: KAGVTQTPRYLIKTRGQQVTLSCSPISGHRSVSWYQQTPGQGLQFLFEYFSETQRNKGNFPGRFSGRQFSNSRSEMNVSTLELGDSALYLCASSNSQGLEKLFFGSGTQLSVL.

A note on this clone: At one end, the junction sequence differs from germline, possibly due to a read error. This sample also contains other DNA sequences that code for the same CDR3. The CDR3 here is CASRHRRVGGYEQYF. The DNA of the CDR3 is TGTGCCAGCAGACACCGGCGGGTAGGAGGCTACGAGCAATACTTC. V usage is TRBV28 and J usage is TRBJ2-7, with D perhaps matching TRBD2 (5 bases). The CDR3 runs to 15 residues. Germline-derived CDR1 and CDR2 are MDHEN and SYDVKM.

The gene calls are TRBV5-1 and TRBJ2-5; a possible D gene is TRBD2 (5 bases). The germline gives CDR1 SGHRS, CDR2 YFSETQ. Trimming left V 0 bases short and J 5 bases short, with 11 bases between. The CDR3 sequence is 14 residues long. The CDR3 loop is CASSLESRGETQYF. CDR3 in DNA: TGCGCCAGCAGCTTGGAAAGTCGCGGGGAGACCCAGTACTTC.

The chain uses TRBV5-1 and TRBJ2-5; D might be TRBD1 (5 bases). The CDR3 runs 13 residues. V lost 2 bases, J lost 5 bases, and 10 bases lay in between. Germline values: CDR1 SGHRS, CDR2 YFSETQ. CDR3 loop: CASSFGARETQYF. The CDR3 DNA is TGCGCCAGCAGCTTTGGGGCTAGGGAGACCCAGTACTTC.

This clone has just one count. The chain recombines TRBV5-1 with TRBJ1-4; a weak D match, TRBD1 (5 bases). The germline V gene encodes CDR1 SGHRS and CDR2 YFSETQ. This CDR3 has 14 residues. V lost 5 bases, J lost 4 bases, and 12 bases lay in between. CDR3 DNA: TGCGCCAGCAGTAATCAAGACAGTAATGAAAAACTGTTTTTT. This gives the protein CASSNQDSNEKLFF.